The T cell receptor beta chain described here comes from a study of early T cells in non-severe SARS-CoV-2 infection. Across the whole study: Sequenced material consisted of bulk RNA (from unsorted whole blood), and chains were unpaired. Study-level points and caveats: CD4 and private specificities were missed by VDJdb matching, which favored anti-spike CD8 responses.

Each cDNA molecule carried a unique molecular identifier. A single record per CDR3 protein comes from TCRdb applying MiXCR to the 5' RACE reads. The repertoire includes roughly 100,000 distinct CDR3 sequences, less than 15% of them detected once, and 2% to 2.5% sits in the top ten. This CDR3 region has 14 residues. Trimming cost V 3 bases and J 2 bases, with 10 bases left between them. Germline CDR1 is SQVTM and CDR2 is ANQGSEA. Remarks on this clonotype: Its antigen is not identified.

Input material: whole blood. The TCR comes from an adult who was a healthcare worker with PCR-confirmed SARS-CoV-2 infection or an uninfected control (not recorded which). The rearrangement uses TRBV29-1 and TRBJ2-2, with no clear D. The CDR3 DNA sequence: TGCAGCGTTGAGGGGAAACTAAACACCGGGGAGCTGTTTTTT. This sequence encodes CSVEGKLNTGELFF.